These T cell receptor beta chains were read from a single sample in a study of human T cells and chemical hapten exposure. MiXCR, applied by TCRdb to the RACE reads, yields one record per CDR3 protein. The sample comprises under 50,000 distinct CDR3 sequences, more than 9% of which are singletons, and roughly 27% rests with the top ten. Sequencing used whole blood, obtained in connection with sensitization to the hapten diphenylcyclopropenone (DPC). The receptors derive from a man between 50 and 59 years old with alopecia areata. Some clones in this sample may be carry-over from other donors' samples. CDR3s leave out the opening cysteine and the closing phenylalanine or tryptophan. A D gene is named only where the DNA matches it firmly.

j_call: TRBJ2-4; v_call: TRBV4-1; d_call: -; cdr3_aa: ASSHNRDTPGD
j_call: TRBJ2-7; v_call: TRBV6-5; d_call: TRBD1; cdr3_aa: ASSGGTGGTEQY
j_call: TRBJ2-1; v_call: TRBV10-1; d_call: TRBD1; cdr3_aa: ASSELPGGENEQF
j_call: TRBJ1-5; v_call: TRBV6-6; d_call: -; cdr3_aa: ASSYNGGEQPQH
j_call: TRBJ1-2; v_call: TRBV29-1; d_call: -; cdr3_aa: SAGSGAQGYT
j_call: TRBJ2-5; v_call: TRBV19; d_call: TRBD1; cdr3_aa: ATKGNWDRPFSETQY
j_call: TRBJ1-5; v_call: TRBV20-1; d_call: -; cdr3_aa: SASSPYSNQPQH
j_call: TRBJ2-1; v_call: TRBV29-1; d_call: -; cdr3_aa: SVETRVDNEQF
j_call: TRBJ2-5; v_call: TRBV29-1; d_call: -; cdr3_aa: SVDVAGGTQETQY
j_call: TRBJ2-3; v_call: TRBV18; d_call: TRBD2; cdr3_aa: ASSLSTGGGTDTQY
j_call: TRBJ2-5; v_call: TRBV9; d_call: -; cdr3_aa: ASSVATGARETQY
j_call: TRBJ2-7; v_call: TRBV10-2; d_call: TRBD1; cdr3_aa: ASSGTGAEQY
j_call: TRBJ2-1; v_call: TRBV5-1; d_call: TRBD1; cdr3_aa: ASTSGQGISYNEQF
j_call: TRBJ1-1; v_call: TRBV28; d_call: -; cdr3_aa: ASQQAPGTEAF
j_call: TRBJ2-7; v_call: TRBV28; d_call: TRBD2; cdr3_aa: ASRSGSSEQY
j_call: TRBJ1-1; v_call: TRBV10-3; d_call: TRBD1; cdr3_aa: AISESGDRGNTEAF
j_call: TRBJ2-1; v_call: TRBV12-3/TRBV12-4; d_call: -; cdr3_aa: ASSPGTYREQF
j_call: TRBJ2-2; v_call: TRBV15; d_call: TRBD2; cdr3_aa: ATSMTSGRETGELF
j_call: TRBJ2-2; v_call: TRBV6-2/TRBV6-3; d_call: -; cdr3_aa: ASGYTGELF
j_call: TRBJ2-1; v_call: TRBV6-1; d_call: -; cdr3_aa: AARNSAAGSYNEQF
j_call: TRBJ2-1; v_call: TRBV3-1; d_call: TRBD1; cdr3_aa: ASSQIGTGTGEQF
j_call: TRBJ2-1; v_call: TRBV19; d_call: -; cdr3_aa: ASSIDGTTNEQF
j_call: TRBJ1-4; v_call: TRBV29-1; d_call: -; cdr3_aa: SALGLREKLF
j_call: TRBJ1-5; v_call: TRBV20-1; d_call: -; cdr3_aa: SARDPASGQPQH
j_call: TRBJ2-5; v_call: TRBV20-1; d_call: -; cdr3_aa: SALVTQETQY
j_call: TRBJ2-5; v_call: TRBV2; d_call: -; cdr3_aa: ASTLTAETQY
j_call: TRBJ2-7; v_call: TRBV29-1; d_call: -; cdr3_aa: SVEGSYYEQY
j_call: TRBJ2-1; v_call: TRBV20-1; d_call: TRBD2; cdr3_aa: SASDVGLAGDEQF
j_call: TRBJ2-1; v_call: TRBV29-1; d_call: TRBD2; cdr3_aa: SVGASGSYNEQF
j_call: TRBJ2-7; v_call: TRBV29-1; d_call: TRBD2; cdr3_aa: SVAGTSGSYEQY
j_call: TRBJ2-3; v_call: TRBV4-2; d_call: TRBD2; cdr3_aa: ASSQGLAGAGGTDTQY
j_call: TRBJ2-3; v_call: TRBV9; d_call: -; cdr3_aa: ASSSHTDTQY
j_call: TRBJ2-1; v_call: TRBV6-2/TRBV6-3; d_call: -; cdr3_aa: ASRRENLLYNEQF
j_call: TRBJ2-7; v_call: TRBV28; d_call: -; cdr3_aa: ASRRQNPAYEQY
j_call: TRBJ2-5; v_call: TRBV28; d_call: TRBD2; cdr3_aa: ASSSGTSSGETQY
j_call: TRBJ2-3; v_call: TRBV5-1; d_call: -; cdr3_aa: ASSLEQGADTQY
j_call: TRBJ2-1; v_call: TRBV6-2/TRBV6-3; d_call: -; cdr3_aa: ASSYADPLVPGDNEQF
j_call: TRBJ2-1; v_call: TRBV3-1; d_call: -; cdr3_aa: ASSPPGTGHPLHNEQF
j_call: TRBJ2-3; v_call: TRBV7-2; d_call: -; cdr3_aa: ASSLTEARTDTQY
j_call: TRBJ2-7; v_call: TRBV4-1; d_call: -; cdr3_aa: ASSQDYHYEQY
j_call: TRBJ2-2; v_call: TRBV12-5; d_call: TRBD2; cdr3_aa: ASGMTSANTGELF
j_call: TRBJ1-1; v_call: TRBV5-3; d_call: -; cdr3_aa: ARSLEALNTEAF
j_call: TRBJ2-1; v_call: TRBV12-3/TRBV12-4; d_call: -; cdr3_aa: ASTRRRIAYNEQF
j_call: TRBJ2-5; v_call: TRBV29-1; d_call: -; cdr3_aa: SVGRNGETRTQY
j_call: TRBJ2-1; v_call: TRBV10-2; d_call: TRBD2; cdr3_aa: ASSESTSGGEQF
j_call: TRBJ2-2; v_call: TRBV29-1; d_call: TRBD2; cdr3_aa: SVGTSGTRYTGELF
j_call: TRBJ2-1; v_call: TRBV11-3; d_call: TRBD2; cdr3_aa: ASSLDTSGRDEQF
j_call: TRBJ1-2; v_call: TRBV5-1; d_call: -; cdr3_aa: ASSNTTTVYGYT
j_call: TRBJ2-1; v_call: TRBV7-2; d_call: -; cdr3_aa: ASSLYSSSVQF
j_call: TRBJ1-1; v_call: TRBV29-1; d_call: -; cdr3_aa: SVLTGPNTEAF
j_call: TRBJ1-3; v_call: TRBV28; d_call: TRBD1; cdr3_aa: ASSLGQGNTIY
j_call: TRBJ1-6; v_call: TRBV3-1; d_call: -; cdr3_aa: ASSQQGWALNSPLH
j_call: TRBJ2-7; v_call: TRBV7-9; d_call: -; cdr3_aa: ASSRLGGEQY
j_call: TRBJ1-6; v_call: TRBV28; d_call: -; cdr3_aa: ASTRPDYNSPLH
j_call: TRBJ2-1; v_call: TRBV6-5; d_call: TRBD2; cdr3_aa: ASNRLAGLYNEQF